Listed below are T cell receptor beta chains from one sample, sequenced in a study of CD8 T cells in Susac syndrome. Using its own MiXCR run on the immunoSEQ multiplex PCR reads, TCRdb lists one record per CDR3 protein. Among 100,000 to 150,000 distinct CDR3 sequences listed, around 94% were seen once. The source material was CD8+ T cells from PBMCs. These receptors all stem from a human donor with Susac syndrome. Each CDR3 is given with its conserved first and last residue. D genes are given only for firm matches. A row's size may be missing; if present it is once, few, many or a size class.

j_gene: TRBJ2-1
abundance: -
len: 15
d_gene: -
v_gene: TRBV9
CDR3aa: CASSVAGTDYNEQFF
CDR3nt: TGTGCCAGCAGCGTAGCAGGGACGGACTACAATGAGCAGTTCTTC

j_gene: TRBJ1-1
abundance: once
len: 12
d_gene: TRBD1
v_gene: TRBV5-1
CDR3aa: CASSGDREEAFF
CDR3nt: TGCGCCAGCAGCGGAGACAGGGAAGAAGCTTTCTTT

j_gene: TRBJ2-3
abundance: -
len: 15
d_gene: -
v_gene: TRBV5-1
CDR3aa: CASSSGDSSTDTQYF
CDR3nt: TGCGCCAGCAGCTCCGGGGATTCTAGCACAGATACGCAGTATTTT

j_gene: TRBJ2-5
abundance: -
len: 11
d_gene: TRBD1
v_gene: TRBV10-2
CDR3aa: CASGDRETQYF
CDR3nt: TGCGCCAGCGGGGACAGGGAGACCCAGTACTTC

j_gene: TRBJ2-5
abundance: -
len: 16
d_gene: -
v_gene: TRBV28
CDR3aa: CASSLWVGVGQETQYF
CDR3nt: TGTGCCAGCAGTTTATGGGTCGGGGTCGGCCAAGAGACCCAGTACTTC

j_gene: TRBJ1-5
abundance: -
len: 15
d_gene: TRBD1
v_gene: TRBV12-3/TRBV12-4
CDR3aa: CASSTTGPSNQPQHF
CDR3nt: TGTGCCAGCAGCACGACAGGGCCGAGTAATCAGCCCCAGCATTTT

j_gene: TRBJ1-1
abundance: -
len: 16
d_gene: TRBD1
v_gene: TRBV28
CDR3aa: CASSSLDRGWGTEAFF
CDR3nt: TGTGCCAGCAGTTCCCTGGACAGGGGGTGGGGCACTGAAGCTTTCTTT

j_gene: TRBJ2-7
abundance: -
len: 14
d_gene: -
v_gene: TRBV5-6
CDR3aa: CASSGPASSDEQYF
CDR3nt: TGTGCCAGCAGCGGCCCGGCGAGTTCAGACGAGCAGTACTTC

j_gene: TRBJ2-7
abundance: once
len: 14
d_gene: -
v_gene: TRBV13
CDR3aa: CASSEMRGGYEQYF
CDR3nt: TGTGCCAGCAGCGAGATGCGGGGAGGCTACGAGCAGTACTTC

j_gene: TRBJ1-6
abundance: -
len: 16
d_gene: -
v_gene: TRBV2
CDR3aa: CASSEAWGIDNSPLHF
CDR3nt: TGTGCCAGCAGTGAAGCGTGGGGAATAGATAATTCACCCCTCCACTTT

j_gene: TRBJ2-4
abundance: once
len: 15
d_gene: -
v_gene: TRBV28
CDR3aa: CASSSRVGQTFVQYF
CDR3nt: TGTGCCAGCAGCTCCCGCGTTGGGCAAACGTTCGTTCAGTACTTC

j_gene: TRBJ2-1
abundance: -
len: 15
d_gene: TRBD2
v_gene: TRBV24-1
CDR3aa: CATSDLAGDHNEQFF
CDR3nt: TGTGCCACCAGTGATCTAGCGGGGGACCACAATGAGCAGTTCTTC

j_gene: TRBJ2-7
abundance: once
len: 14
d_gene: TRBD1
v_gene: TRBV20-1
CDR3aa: CSAAPGTGEDEQYF
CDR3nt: TGCAGTGCTGCCCCCGGGACAGGGGAGGACGAGCAGTACTTC

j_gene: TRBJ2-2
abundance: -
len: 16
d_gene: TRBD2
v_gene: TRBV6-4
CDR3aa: CASSATSGSNTGELFF
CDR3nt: TGTGCCAGCAGTGCGACTAGCGGCTCGAACACCGGGGAGCTGTTTTTT

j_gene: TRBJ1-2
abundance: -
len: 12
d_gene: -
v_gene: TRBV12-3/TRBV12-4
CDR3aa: CASSLYLDGYTF
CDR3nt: TGTGCCAGCAGTTTATATCTTGATGGCTACACCTTC

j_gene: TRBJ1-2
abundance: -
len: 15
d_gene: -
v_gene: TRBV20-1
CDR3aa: CSARDHPQGSYGYTF
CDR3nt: TGCAGTGCTAGAGATCACCCCCAGGGGAGCTATGGCTACACCTTC

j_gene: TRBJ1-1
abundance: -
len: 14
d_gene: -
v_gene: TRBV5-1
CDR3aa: CASSFGQLNTEAFF
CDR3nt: TGCGCCAGCAGCTTTGGACAGTTGAACACTGAAGCTTTCTTT

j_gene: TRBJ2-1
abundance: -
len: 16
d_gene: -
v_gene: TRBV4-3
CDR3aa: CASSQGGVGRYNEQFF
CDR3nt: TGCGCCAGCAGCCAAGGGGGGGTCGGCCGCTACAATGAGCAGTTCTTC

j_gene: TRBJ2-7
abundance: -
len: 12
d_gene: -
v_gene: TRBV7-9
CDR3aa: CASSSRSLEQYF
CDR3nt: TGTGCCAGCAGCTCCCGGTCTCTCGAGCAGTACTTC

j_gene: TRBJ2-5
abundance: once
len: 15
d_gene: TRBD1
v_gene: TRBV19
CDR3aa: CASSTRDRAQETQYF
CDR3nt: TGTGCCAGTAGTACCCGGGACAGAGCACAAGAGACCCAGTACTTC

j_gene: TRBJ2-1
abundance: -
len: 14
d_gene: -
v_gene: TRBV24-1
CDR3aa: CATSVAGEENEQFF
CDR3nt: TGTGCCACCAGTGTTGCAGGGGAGGAGAATGAGCAGTTCTTC

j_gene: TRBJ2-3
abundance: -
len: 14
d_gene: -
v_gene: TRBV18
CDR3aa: CASSNRLIVDTQYF
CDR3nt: TGTGCCAGCTCAAACAGATTAATCGTAGATACGCAGTATTTT

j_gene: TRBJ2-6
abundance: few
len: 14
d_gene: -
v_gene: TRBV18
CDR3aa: CASSLGPGANVLTF
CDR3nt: TGTGCCAGCTCCCTCGGCCCTGGGGCCAACGTCCTGACTTTC

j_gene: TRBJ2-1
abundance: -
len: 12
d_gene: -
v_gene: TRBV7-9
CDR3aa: CASSQRWDEQFF
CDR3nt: TGTGCCAGCAGCCAACGGTGGGATGAGCAGTTCTTC

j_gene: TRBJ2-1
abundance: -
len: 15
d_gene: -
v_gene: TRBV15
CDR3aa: CATSRGPGSDNEQFF
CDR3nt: TGTGCCACCAGCAGGGGACCGGGTAGCGACAATGAGCAGTTCTTC

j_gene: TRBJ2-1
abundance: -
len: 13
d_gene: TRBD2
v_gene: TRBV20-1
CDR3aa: CSARGLDHNEQFF
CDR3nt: TGCAGTGCTAGGGGACTAGATCACAATGAGCAGTTCTTC

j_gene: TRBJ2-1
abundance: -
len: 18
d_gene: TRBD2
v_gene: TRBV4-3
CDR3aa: CASSHSLAGLAGWAEQFF
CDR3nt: TGCGCCAGCAGCCATTCTCTAGCAGGACTAGCGGGATGGGCTGAGCAGTTCTTC

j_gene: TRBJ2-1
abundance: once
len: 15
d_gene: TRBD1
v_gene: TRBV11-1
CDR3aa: CASSRGQGGNNEQFF
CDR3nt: TGTGCCAGCAGCCGGGGACAGGGAGGGAACAATGAGCAGTTCTTC

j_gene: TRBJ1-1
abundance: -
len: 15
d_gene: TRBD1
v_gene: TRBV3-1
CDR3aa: CASSPDRGGYTEAFF
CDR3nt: TGTGCCAGCAGCCCCGACAGGGGGGGGTACACTGAAGCTTTCTTT

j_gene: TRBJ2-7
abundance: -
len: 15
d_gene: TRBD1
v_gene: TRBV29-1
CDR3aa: CSAGTDPELPYEQYF
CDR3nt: TGCAGCGCCGGGACAGACCCTGAACTACCCTACGAGCAGTACTTC

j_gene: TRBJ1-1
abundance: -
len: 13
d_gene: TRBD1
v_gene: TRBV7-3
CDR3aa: CASSPIQGAEAFF
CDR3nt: TGTGCCAGCAGCCCTATACAGGGGGCAGAAGCTTTCTTT

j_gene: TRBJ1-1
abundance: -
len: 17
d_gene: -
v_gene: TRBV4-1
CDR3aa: CASSQGFSGLGVTEAFF
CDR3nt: TGCGCCAGCAGCCAAGGGTTTTCCGGGCTTGGGGTGACTGAAGCTTTCTTT